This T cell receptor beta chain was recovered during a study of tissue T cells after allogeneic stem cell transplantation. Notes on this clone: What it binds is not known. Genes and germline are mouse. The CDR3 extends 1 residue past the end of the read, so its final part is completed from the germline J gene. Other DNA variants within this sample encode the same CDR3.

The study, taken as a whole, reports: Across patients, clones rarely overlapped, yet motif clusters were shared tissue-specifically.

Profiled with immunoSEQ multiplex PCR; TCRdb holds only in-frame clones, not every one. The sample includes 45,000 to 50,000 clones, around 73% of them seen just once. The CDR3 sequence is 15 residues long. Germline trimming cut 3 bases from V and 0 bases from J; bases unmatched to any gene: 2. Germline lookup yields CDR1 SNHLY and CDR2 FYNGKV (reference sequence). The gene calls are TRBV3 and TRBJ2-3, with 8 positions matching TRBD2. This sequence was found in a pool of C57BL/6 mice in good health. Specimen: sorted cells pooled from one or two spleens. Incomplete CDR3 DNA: TGTGCCAGCAGCTTTTGGGGGGGTAGTGCAGAAACGCTGTAT. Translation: CASSFWGGSAETLY. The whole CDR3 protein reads CASSFWGGSAETLYF.